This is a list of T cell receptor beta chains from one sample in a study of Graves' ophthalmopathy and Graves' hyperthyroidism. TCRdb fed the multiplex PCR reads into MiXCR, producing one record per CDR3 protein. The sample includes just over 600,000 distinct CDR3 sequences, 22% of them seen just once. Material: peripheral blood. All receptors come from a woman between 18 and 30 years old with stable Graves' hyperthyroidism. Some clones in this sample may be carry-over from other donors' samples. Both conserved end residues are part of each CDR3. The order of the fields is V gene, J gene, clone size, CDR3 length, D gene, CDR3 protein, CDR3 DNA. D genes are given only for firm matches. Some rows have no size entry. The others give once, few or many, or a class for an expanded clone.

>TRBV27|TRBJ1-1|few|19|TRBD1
CASSSLLTGTGGLNTEAFF
TGTGCCAGCAGTTCACTATTAACCGGGACAGGGGGCCTGAACACTGAAGCTTTCTTT
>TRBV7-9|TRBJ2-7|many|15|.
CASSLAGQAGTEQYF
TGTGCCAGCAGCTTGGCGGGGCAGGCGGGCACGGAGCAGTACTTC
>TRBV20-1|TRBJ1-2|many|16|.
CGAKKGQYLLNYGYTF
TGCGGTGCGAAAAAAGGACAGTACCTCCTTAACTATGGCTACACCTTC
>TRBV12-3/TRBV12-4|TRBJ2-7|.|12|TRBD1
CASSYDRVGQYF
TGTGCCAGCAGTTACGACAGGGTGGGGCAGTACTTC
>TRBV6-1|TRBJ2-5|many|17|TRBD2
CASSEWGAGGNQETQYF
TGTGCCAGCAGTGAATGGGGAGCGGGGGGGAATCAAGAGACCCAGTACTTC
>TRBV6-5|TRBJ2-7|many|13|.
CASSYSRDGEQYF
TGTGCCAGCAGTTACTCGAGGGACGGCGAGCAGTACTTC
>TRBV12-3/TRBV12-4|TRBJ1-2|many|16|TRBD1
CASSSGQDRANYGYTF
TGTGCCAGCAGTTCCGGCCAGGACAGGGCTAACTATGGCTACACCTTC
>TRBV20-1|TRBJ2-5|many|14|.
CSARDGTRGETQYF
TGCAGTGCTAGAGACGGGACCAGGGGCGAGACCCAGTACTTC
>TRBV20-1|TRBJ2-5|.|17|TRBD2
CSAKIARLAGVQETQYF
TGCAGTGCCAAAATAGCAAGACTAGCGGGGGTACAAGAGACCCAGTACTTC
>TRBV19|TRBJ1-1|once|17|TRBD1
CASSTNRDRGLDTEAFF
TGTGCCAGTAGTACCAACCGGGACAGAGGATTGGACACTGAAGCTTTCTTT
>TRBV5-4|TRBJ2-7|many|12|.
CASSFPTGEQYF
TGTGCCAGCAGTTTTCCCACGGGCGAGCAGTACTTC
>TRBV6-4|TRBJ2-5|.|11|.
CASGAAGKQYF
TGTGCTAGTGGTGCAGCGGGCAAGCAGTACTTC
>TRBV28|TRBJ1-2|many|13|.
CASSAGQFYGYTF
TGTGCCAGCAGTGCCGGACAGTTCTATGGCTACACCTTC
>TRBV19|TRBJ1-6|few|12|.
CASSPKGQPLHF
TGTGCCAGTAGTCCGAAGGGGCAACCCCTCCACTTT
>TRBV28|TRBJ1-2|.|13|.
CASSFQWNYGYTF
TGTGCCAGCAGTTTTCAATGGAACTATGGCTACACCTTC
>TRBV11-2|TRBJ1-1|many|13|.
CASSITTNTEAFF
TGTGCCAGCAGCATAACAACGAACACTGAAGCTTTCTTT
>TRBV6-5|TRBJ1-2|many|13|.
CASSGDGTYGYTF
TGTGCCAGCAGCGGGGACGGTACCTATGGCTACACCTTC
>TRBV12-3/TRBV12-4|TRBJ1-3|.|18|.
CASSLESGAALSGNTIYF
TGTGCCAGCAGTTTAGAGTCTGGGGCGGCGCTCTCTGGAAACACCATATATTTT
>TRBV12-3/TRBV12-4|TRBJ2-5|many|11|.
CASATGATQYF
TGTGCCAGCGCTACGGGTGCGACCCAGTACTTC
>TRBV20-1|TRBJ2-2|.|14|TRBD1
CSAGTGVTTGELFF
TGCAGTGCCGGGACAGGGGTGACAACCGGGGAGCTGTTTTTT
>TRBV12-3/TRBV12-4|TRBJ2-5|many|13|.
CASTVVGRETQYF
TGTGCCAGCACCGTCGTGGGCCGGGAGACCCAGTACTTC
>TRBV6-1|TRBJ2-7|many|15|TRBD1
CASSDQVGQAYEQYF
TGTGCCAGCAGTGATCAAGTAGGACAGGCCTACGAGCAGTACTTC
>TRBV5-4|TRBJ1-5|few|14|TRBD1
CASSSDRESQPQHF
TGTGCCAGCAGCTCCGACAGGGAAAGTCAGCCCCAGCATTTT
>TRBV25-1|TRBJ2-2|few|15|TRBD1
CASSEFGQGGGELFF
TGTGCCAGCAGTGAATTTGGACAGGGTGGCGGGGAGCTGTTTTTT
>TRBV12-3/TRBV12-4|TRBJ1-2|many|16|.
CASSSPRWGALRGYTF
TGTGCCAGCAGTTCCCCCAGGTGGGGGGCGTTGAGGGGCTACACCTTC
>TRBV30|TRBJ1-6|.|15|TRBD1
CAWDRLGQGISPLHF
TGTGCCTGGGATCGGCTTGGACAGGGGATTTCACCCCTCCACTTT
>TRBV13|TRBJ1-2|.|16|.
CASSFLPGRRGGGYTF
TGTGCCAGCAGCTTTCTCCCAGGCCGACGAGGAGGGGGCTACACCTTC
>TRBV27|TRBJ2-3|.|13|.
CASSLSRPDTQYF
TGTGCCAGCAGTTTATCGCGTCCAGATACGCAGTATTTT
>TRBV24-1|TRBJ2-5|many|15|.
CATSGGVAAQETQYF
TGTGCCACCAGTGGGGGGGTTGCGGCCCAAGAGACCCAGTACTTC
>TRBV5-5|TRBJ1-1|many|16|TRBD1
CASSFWTGDLNTEAFF
TGTGCCAGCAGCTTTTGGACAGGGGACCTGAACACTGAAGCTTTCTTT
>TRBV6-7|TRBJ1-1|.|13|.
CARKEGDGTEAFF
TGTGCCAGGAAGGAGGGCGATGGAACTGAAGCTTTCTTT
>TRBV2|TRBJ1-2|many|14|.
CASSGQTTLYGYTF
TGTGCCAGCAGTGGCCAGACCACTCTCTATGGCTACACCTTC
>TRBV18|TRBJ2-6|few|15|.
CASSPTRDGANVLTF
TGTGCCAGCTCACCCACCAGGGATGGGGCCAACGTCCTGACTTTC
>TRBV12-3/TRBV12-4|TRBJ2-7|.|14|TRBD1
CASSLVQGDNEQYF
TGTGCCAGCAGTTTAGTCCAGGGGGACAACGAGCAGTACTTC
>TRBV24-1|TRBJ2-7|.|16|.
CATSDPGTEFRYEQYF
TGTGCCACCAGTGATCCCGGGACTGAGTTTCGGTACGAGCAGTACTTC
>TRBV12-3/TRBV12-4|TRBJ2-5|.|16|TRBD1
CASSLALGQGGKTQYF
TGTGCCAGCAGTTTAGCGCTGGGACAGGGCGGGAAGACCCAGTACTTC
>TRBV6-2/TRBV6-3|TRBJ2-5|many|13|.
CASSDRLQETQYF
TGTGCCAGCAGCGACCGACTACAAGAGACCCAGTACTTC
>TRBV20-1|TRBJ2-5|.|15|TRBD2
CSAGSGRRGGETQYF
TGCAGTGCAGGTAGCGGGAGAAGAGGGGGGGAGACCCAGTACTTC
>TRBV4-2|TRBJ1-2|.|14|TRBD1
CASSQALQGFGYTF
TGTGCCAGCAGCCAAGCCTTACAGGGGTTTGGCTACACCTTC
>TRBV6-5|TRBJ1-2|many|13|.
CASILTQIYGYTF
TGTGCCAGCATTTTGACCCAGATCTATGGCTACACCTTC
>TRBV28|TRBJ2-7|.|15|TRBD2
CASSWRAAGGNEQYF
TGTGCCAGCAGTTGGCGGGCAGCGGGAGGGAACGAGCAGTACTTC
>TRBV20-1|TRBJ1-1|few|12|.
CSAREWGTEAFF
TGCAGTGCTAGAGAGTGGGGCACTGAAGCTTTCTTT
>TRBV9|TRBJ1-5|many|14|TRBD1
CASRGQGGHQPQHF
TGTGCCAGCAGGGGACAGGGGGGACATCAGCCCCAGCATTTT
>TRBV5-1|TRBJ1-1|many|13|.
CASSSDMNTEAFF
TGCGCCAGCAGCTCGGATATGAACACTGAAGCTTTCTTT
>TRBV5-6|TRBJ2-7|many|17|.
CASSLTSVYLSVYEQYF
TGTGCCAGCAGCTTAACTTCGGTGTATCTTTCGGTCTACGAGCAGTACTTC
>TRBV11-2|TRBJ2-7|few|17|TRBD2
CASSVAAIAGGTYEQYF
TGTGCCAGCAGCGTTGCTGCCATAGCGGGAGGTACCTACGAGCAGTACTTC
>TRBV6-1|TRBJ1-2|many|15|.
CASSEGSAGNYGYTF
TGTGCCAGCAGTGAAGGATCGGCAGGGAATTATGGCTACACCTTC
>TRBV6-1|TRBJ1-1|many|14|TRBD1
CASSRDRGRTEAFF
TGTGCCAGCAGCCGGGACAGGGGGCGGACTGAAGCTTTCTTT
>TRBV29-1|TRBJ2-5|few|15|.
CSVAGGGNMVETQYF
TGCAGCGTTGCAGGCGGAGGGAACATGGTAGAGACCCAGTACTTC
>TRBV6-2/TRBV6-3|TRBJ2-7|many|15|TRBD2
CASSSTGTKVYEQYF
TGTGCCAGCAGCTCAACCGGGACTAAGGTCTACGAGCAGTACTTC
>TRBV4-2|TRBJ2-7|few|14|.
CASSQGSGRYEQYF
TGTGCCAGCAGCCAAGGGAGTGGGAGATACGAGCAGTACTTC
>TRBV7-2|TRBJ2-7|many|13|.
CASSLRDGYEQYF
TGTGCCAGCAGCTTAAGGGACGGCTACGAGCAGTACTTC
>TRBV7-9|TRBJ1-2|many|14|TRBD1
CASSARRGLNGYTF
TGTGCCAGCAGCGCTCGGAGGGGGCTAAATGGCTACACCTTC
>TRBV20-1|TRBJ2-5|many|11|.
CSASGSTRDYF
TGCAGTGCTAGTGGATCGACAAGGGATTACTTC
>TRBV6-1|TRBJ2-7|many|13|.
CASSEESSYEQYF
TGTGCCAGCAGTGAAGAGAGCTCCTACGAGCAGTACTTC
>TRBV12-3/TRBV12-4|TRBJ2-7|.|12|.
CASSLRVDFQYF
TGTGCCAGCAGTTTAAGAGTGGACTTCCAGTACTTC
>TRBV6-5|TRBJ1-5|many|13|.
CASSTGVDQPQHF
TGTGCCAGCAGCACGGGGGTTGATCAGCCCCAGCATTTT
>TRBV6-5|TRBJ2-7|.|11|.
CASSYGGRENF
TGTGCCAGCAGTTACGGAGGCAGGGAGAACTTC
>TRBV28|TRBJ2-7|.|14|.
CATGAYMGSYEQYF
TGTGCCACCGGGGCATACATGGGGTCGTATGAGCAGTACTTC